This TCR beta chain is from a study of T-cell reconstitution after alpha-beta-depleted transplantation in children. Construction of the TCRbeta library involved unique molecular identifiers. TCRdb passed the PCR reads through MiXCR, listing each CDR3 protein once. Here the sample spans fewer than 400,000 distinct CDR3 sequences, roughly 20% being singletons. This clonotype has only a few counts. The germline V gene encodes CDR1 SGHDT and CDR2 YYEEEE. With 3 bases removed from V and 4 bases from J, the gap between germline ends came to 10 bases. The CDR3 runs 13 residues. The sequence came from a human donor who donated a stem cell graft to a child with acute myeloid leukemia. The chain combines TRBV5-6 with TRBJ1-1; the D is unclear. Sequenced here: PBMCs from the stem cell graft donor, sampled from the stem cell graft. The CDR3 protein is CASSWTVATEAFF. The CDR3 DNA follows: TGTGCCAGCAGCTGGACTGTTGCCACTGAAGCTTTCTTT.